The sequence of this TCR beta chain was determined in a study of vaccination and CD4 T cells after COVID-19. Study context: Convalescent patients gave post-COVID blood a median around 91 days post-diagnosis, range 35 to 161. As control conditions, cultures were given either a CEFX pool serving as positive control, an HIV-1 Nef pool, or no peptide at all. Overlapping peptides covering the spike proteins of SARS-CoV-2, HCoV-NL63, HCoV-OC43 and HCoV-229E were added to stimulate cells.

V gave up 1 base and J gave up 3 bases; unmatched junction bases: 6. CDR3 size: 16 residues. Germline assignment: CDR1 SGHTA and CDR2 FQGNSA. An Oncomine TCR Beta short-read assay was used to sequence the DNA from cultured CD4+ T cells. TCRdb reanalysed the PCR reads using MiXCR and keeps one entry per CDR3 protein. This repertoire shows under 20,000 distinct CDR3 sequences, around 40% found once; its top ten account for around 8.1%. This clonotype was found a few times. Its antigen is as yet unknown. Specified treatment: roughly ten-day PBMC culture with coronavirus spike peptide pools or control peptides (ViraFEST assay).

The V gene is TRBV7-2, the J gene TRBJ1-3; TRBD1 agrees at 7 bases. The starting material was CD4+ T cells from blood, cultured in vitro, obtained after SARS-CoV-2 vaccination. This receptor was taken from a human donor who had recovered from COVID-19. The CDR3 bases are TGTGCCAGCAGCTTAGGGCAGGGGGGCGGTGGAAACACCATATATTTT. Amino acid sequence: CASSLGQGGGGNTIYF. Full variable domain (rest looked up from reference TRBV7-2 and TRBJ1-3): GAGVSQSPSNKVTEKGKDVELRCDPISGHTALYWYRQSLGQGLEFLIYFQGNSAPDKSGLPSDRFSAERTGGSVSTLTIQRTQQEDSAVYLCASSLGQGGGGNTIYFGEGSWLTVV.